The 4 T cell receptor beta chains reported below all come from one sample, sequenced in a study of PD-1 and CTLA-4 blockade in melanoma. Profiling relied on immunoSEQ multiplex PCR, and the TCRdb table lists in-frame clones only, not all of them. The top ten clones hold roughly 8.1% of a sample with tens of thousands of clones, about 88% of them seen once. Specimen: CD8+ T cells from peripheral blood, collected before anti-PD-1 treatment. These receptors came from a human donor with melanoma.

This rearrangement joins TRBV28 to TRBJ1-5, with 7 bases fitting TRBD1. Germline assignment: CDR1 MDHEN and CDR2 SYDVKM. There are 16 residues in the CDR3. The J segment lost 5 bases and the V segment lost 6 bases, leaving 13 bases of the junction unmatched. CDR3 sequence reads: CASSQGDIPFDQPQHF. Written as DNA, the CDR3 is TGTGCCAGCAGCCAGGGGGACATACCCTTCGATCAGCCCCAGCATTTT.

The rearrangement uses TRBV9 and TRBJ2-1, with no clear D. Per germline, CDR1 SGDLS and CDR2 YYNGEE. V lost 2 bases to trimming and J lost 6 bases, with 6 bases between them. This CDR3 contains 12 residues. CDR3 in DNA: TGTGCCAGCAGCGTCGAAGGCAATGAGCAGTTCTTC. Protein: CASSVEGNEQFF.

This chain uses TRBV10-1 with TRBJ2-1, with 12 positions matching TRBD2. The CDR3 runs to 16 residues. Trimming at V came to 5 bases and at J to 7 bases, leaving 9 bases not matched to a gene. The germline CDR1 and CDR2 sequences are WNHNN and SYGVQD (reference sequence). Here the CDR3 DNA reads TGCGCCAGCAGTCCCGGGGCTAGCGGGAGGGTAAATGAGCAGTTCTTC. Protein product: CASSPGASGRVNEQFF.

The chain carries TRBV18 and TRBJ2-7; D is unresolved. Germline lookup yields CDR1 KGHSH and CDR2 LQKENI. Trimming cost V 2 bases and J 0 bases, with 11 bases left between them. This CDR3 spans 15 amino acids. DNA of the CDR3: TGTGCCAGCTCACCAGGCCCTTTCTTCTCCTACGAGCAGTACTTC. It translates to CASSPGPFFSYEQYF.